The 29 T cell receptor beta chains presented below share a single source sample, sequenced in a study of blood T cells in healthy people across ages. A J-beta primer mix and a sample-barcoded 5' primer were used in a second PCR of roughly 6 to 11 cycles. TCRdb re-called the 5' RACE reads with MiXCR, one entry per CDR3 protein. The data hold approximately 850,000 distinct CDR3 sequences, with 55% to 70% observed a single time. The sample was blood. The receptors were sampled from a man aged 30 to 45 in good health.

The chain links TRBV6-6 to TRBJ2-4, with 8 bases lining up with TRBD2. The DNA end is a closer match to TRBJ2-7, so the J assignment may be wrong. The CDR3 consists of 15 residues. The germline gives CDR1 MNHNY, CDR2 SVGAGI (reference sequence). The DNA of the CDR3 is TGTGCCAGCAGTTTCCAGGAGCGGGAGTCGGGCGAGCAGTACTTC. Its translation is CASSFQERESGEQYF.

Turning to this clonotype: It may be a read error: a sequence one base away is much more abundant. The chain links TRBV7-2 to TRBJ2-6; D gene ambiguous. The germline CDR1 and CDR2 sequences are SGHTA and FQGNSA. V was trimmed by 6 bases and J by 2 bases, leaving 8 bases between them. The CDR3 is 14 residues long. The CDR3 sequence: CASSAQAGANVLTF. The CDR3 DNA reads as TGTGCCAGCAGTGCTCAGGCTGGGGCCAACGTCCTGACTTTC.

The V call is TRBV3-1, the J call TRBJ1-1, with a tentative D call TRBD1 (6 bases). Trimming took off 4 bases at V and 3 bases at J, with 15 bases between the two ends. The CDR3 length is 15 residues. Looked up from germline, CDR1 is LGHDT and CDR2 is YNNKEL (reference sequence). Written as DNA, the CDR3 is TGTGCCAGCAGCCCGGACCCGGGGGCCGACACTGAAGCTTTCTTT. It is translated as CASSPDPGADTEAFF.

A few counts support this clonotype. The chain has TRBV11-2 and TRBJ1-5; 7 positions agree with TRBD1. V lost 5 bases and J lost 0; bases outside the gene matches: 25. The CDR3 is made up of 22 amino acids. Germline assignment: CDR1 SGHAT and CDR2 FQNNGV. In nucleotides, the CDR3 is TGTGCCAGCAGCGCACCCCCTCATGGGGGACAGAGGGCCCTTCATAGCAATCAGCCCCAGCATTTT. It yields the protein CASSAPPHGGQRALHSNQPQHF.

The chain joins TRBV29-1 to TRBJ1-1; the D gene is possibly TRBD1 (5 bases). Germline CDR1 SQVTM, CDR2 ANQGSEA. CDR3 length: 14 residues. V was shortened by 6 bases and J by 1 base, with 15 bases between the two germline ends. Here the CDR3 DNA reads TGCAGCGTAACCACCGGGGCCGCGAACACTGAAGCTTTCTTT. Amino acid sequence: CSVTTGAANTEAFF.

The CDR3 protein is CSVAGGTREIRPDTQYF. In DNA, the CDR3 is TGCAGCGTTGCAGGGGGTACCCGCGAAATCCGACCAGATACGCAGTATTTT. The chain carries TRBV29-1 and TRBJ2-3, with 7 bases lining up with TRBD1. Looked up from germline, CDR1 is SQVTM and CDR2 is ANQGSEA. With V trimmed by 4 bases and J by 4 bases, 17 bases remained unmatched. The CDR3 length is 17 residues.

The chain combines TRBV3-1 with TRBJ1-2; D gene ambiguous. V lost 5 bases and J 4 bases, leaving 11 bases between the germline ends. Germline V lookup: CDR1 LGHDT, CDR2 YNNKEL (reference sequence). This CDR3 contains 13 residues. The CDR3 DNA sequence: TGTGCCAGCAGCTACGGCATAGGCTATGGCTACACCTTC. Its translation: CASSYGIGYGYTF.

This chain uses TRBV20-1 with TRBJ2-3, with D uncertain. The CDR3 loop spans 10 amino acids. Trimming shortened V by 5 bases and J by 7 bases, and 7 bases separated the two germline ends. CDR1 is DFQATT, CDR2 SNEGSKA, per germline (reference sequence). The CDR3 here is CSAGDNTQYF. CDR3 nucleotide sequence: TGCAGTGCTGGGGATAATACGCAGTATTTT.

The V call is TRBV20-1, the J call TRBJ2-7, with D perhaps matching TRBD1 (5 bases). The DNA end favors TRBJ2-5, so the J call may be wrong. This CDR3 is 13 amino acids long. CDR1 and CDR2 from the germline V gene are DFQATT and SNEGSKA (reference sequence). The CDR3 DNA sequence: TGCAGTGCTTTCAGGGCCATGGGGGAGACCCAGTACTTC. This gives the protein CSAFRAMGETQYF.

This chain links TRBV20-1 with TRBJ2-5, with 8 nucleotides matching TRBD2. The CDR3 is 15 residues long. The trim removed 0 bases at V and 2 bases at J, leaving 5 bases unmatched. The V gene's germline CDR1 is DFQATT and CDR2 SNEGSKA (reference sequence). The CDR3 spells CSARDGRGAQETQYF. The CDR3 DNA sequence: TGCAGTGCTAGAGATGGGCGGGGGGCTCAAGAGACCCAGTACTTC.

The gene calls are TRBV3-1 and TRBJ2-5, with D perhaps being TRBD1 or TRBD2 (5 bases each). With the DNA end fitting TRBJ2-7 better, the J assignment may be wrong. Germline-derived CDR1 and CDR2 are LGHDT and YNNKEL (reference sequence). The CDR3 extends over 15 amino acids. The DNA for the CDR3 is TGTGCCAGCAGCCAAGTAACGGGACCCGACTACGAGCAGTACTTC. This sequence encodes CASSQVTGPDYEQYF.

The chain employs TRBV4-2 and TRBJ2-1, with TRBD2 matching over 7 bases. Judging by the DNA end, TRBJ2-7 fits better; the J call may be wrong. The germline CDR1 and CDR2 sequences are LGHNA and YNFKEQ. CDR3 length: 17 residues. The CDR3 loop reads CASSQDDRGSSYNEQYF. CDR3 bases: TGTGCCAGCAGCCAAGATGATCGCGGGAGCTCCTACAATGAGCAGTACTTC.

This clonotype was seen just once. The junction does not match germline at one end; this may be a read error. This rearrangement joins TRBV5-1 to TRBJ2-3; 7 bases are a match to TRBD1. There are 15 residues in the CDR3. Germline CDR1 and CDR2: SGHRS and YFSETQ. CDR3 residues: CASSRTGDYTDTLYF. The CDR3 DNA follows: TGCGCCAGCAGCAGGACAGGAGACTACACAGATACGCTGTATTTT. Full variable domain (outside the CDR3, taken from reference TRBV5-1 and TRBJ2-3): KAGVTQTPRYLIKTRGQQVTLSCSPISGHRSVSWYQQTPGQGLQFLFEYFSETQRNKGNFPGRFSGRQFSNSRSEMNVSTLELGDSALYLCASSRTGDYTDTLYFGPGTRLTVL.

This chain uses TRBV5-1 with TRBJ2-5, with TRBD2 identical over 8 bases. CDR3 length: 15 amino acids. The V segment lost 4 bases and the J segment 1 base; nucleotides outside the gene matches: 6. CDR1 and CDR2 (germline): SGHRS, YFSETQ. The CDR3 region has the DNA TGCGCCAGCAGCCCCCCAACTAGCGGCCAAGAGACCCAGTACTTC. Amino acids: CASSPPTSGQETQYF.

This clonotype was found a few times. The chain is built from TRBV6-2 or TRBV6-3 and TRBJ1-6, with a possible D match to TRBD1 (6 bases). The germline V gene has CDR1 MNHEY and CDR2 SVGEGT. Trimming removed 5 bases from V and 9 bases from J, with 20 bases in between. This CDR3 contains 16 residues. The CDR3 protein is CASSPTTPGATSPLHF. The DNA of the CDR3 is TGTGCCAGCAGTCCCACGACTCCGGGGGCGACTTCACCCCTCCACTTT.

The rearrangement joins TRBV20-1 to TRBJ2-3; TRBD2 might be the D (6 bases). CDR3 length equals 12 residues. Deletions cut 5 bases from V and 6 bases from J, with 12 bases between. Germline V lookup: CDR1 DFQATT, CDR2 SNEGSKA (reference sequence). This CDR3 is CSAFDSGDTQYF. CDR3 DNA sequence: TGCAGTGCTTTTGACAGCGGGGATACGCAGTATTTT.

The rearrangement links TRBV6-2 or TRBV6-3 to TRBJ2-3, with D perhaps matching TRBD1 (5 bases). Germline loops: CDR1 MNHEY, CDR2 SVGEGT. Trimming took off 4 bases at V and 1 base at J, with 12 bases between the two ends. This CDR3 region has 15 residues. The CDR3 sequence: CASSSRALGTDTQYF. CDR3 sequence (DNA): TGTGCCAGCAGTTCCAGGGCTTTGGGCACAGATACGCAGTATTTT.

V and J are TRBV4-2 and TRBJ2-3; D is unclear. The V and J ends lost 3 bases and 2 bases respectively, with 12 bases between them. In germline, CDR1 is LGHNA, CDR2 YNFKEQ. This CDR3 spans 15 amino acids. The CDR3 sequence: CASSQDKGNTDTQYF. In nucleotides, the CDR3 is TGTGCCAGCAGCCAGGATAAGGGAAACACAGATACGCAGTATTTT.

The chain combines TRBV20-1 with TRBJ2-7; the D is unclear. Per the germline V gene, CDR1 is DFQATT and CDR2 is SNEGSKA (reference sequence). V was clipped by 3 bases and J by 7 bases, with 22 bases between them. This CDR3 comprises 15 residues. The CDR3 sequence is CSARRLDTNQKEQYF. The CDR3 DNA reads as TGCAGTGCTAGGCGTCTGGATACTAATCAAAAAGAGCAGTACTTC.

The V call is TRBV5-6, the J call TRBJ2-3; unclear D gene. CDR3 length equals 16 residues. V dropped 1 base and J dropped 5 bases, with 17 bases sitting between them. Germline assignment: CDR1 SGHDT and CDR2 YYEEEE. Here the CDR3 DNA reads TGTGCCAGCAGCTTGCCCGTCGAATCACTGGTAGATACGCAGTATTTT. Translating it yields CASSLPVESLVDTQYF.

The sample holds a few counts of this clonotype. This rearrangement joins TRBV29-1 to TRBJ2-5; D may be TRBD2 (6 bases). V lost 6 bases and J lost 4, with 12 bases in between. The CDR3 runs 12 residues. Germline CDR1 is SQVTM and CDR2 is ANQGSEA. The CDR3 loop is CSVRDFRETQYF. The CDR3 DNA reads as TGCAGCGTGCGGGACTTCCGAGAGACCCAGTACTTC.

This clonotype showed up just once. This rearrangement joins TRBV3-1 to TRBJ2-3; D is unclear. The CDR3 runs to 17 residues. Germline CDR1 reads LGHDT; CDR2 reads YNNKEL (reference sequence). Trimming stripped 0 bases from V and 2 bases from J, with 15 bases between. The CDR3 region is CASSQDSPGTFTDTQYF. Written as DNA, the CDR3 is TGTGCCAGCAGCCAAGATAGTCCAGGTACCTTCACAGATACGCAGTATTTT.

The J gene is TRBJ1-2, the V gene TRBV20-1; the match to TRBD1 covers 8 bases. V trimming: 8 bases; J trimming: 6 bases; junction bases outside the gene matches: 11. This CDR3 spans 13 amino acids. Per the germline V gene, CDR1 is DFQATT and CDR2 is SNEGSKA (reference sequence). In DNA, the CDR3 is TGCAGTCTGAGGGGCAGGGGGCGCGATGGCTACACCTTC. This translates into CSLRGRGRDGYTF.

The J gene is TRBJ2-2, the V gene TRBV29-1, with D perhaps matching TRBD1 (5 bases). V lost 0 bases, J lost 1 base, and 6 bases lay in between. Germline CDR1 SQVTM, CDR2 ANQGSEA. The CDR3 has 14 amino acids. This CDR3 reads CSVEEQENTGELFF. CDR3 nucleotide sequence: TGCAGCGTTGAAGAACAGGAGAACACCGGGGAGCTGTTTTTT.

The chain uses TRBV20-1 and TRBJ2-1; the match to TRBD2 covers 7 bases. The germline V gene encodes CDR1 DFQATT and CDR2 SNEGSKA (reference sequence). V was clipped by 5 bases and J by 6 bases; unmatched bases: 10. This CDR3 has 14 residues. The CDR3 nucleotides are TGCAGTGCTTCGACTAGCTCATTTTCCAATGAGCAGTTCTTC. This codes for CSASTSSFSNEQFF.

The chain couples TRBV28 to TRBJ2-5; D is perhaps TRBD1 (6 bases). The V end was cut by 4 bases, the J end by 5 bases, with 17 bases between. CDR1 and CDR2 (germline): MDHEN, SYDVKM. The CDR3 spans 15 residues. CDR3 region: CASSSRTVLKETQYF. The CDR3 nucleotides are TGTGCCAGCAGTTCTAGGACAGTCCTTAAGGAGACCCAGTACTTC.

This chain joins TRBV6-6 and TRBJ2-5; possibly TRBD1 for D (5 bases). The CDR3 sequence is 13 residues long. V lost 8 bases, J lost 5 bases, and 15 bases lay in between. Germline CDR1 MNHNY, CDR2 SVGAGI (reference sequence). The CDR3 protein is CASAKDNGETQYF. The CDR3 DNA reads TGTGCCAGCGCGAAGGACAACGGGGAGACCCAGTACTTC.

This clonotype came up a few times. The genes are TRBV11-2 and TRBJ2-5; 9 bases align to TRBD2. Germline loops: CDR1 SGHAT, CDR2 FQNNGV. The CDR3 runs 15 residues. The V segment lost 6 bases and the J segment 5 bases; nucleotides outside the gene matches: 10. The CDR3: CASSWSSGGRETQYF. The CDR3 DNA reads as TGTGCCAGCAGTTGGAGCAGCGGGGGGAGGGAGACCCAGTACTTC.

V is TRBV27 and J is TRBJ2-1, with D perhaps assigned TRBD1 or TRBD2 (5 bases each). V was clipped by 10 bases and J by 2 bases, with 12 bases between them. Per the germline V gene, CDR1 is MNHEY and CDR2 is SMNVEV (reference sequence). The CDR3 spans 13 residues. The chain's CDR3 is CATGANPYNEQFF. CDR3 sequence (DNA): TGTGCCACCGGGGCCAACCCCTACAATGAGCAGTTCTTC.